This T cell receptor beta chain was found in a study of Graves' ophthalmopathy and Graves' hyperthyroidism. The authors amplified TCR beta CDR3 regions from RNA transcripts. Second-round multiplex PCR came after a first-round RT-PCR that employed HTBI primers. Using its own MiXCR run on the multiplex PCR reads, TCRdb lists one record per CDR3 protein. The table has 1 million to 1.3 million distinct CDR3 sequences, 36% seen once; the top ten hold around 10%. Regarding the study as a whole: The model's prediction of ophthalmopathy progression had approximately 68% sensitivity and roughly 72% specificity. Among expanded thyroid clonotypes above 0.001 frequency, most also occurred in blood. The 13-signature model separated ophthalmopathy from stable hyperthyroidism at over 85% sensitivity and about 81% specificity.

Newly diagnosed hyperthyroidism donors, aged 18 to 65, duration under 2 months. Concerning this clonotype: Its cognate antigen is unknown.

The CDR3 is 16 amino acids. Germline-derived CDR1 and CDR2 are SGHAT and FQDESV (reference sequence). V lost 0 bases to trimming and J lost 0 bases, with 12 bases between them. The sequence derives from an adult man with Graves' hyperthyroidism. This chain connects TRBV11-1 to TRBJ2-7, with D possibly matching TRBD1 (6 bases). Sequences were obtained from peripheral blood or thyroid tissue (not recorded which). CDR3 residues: CASSLAETGPSYEQYF. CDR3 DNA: TGTGCCAGCAGCTTAGCCGAGACAGGACCCTCCTACGAGCAGTACTTC.